The entry below gives a single T cell receptor (beta chain) sequence along with its context. Documented treatment: around 19 received Ad26.COV2.S at low or high dose, single or two shots; about 5 received placebo; per-sample allocation not given. Specimens were obtained on day 63 following the first vaccine or placebo injection. The donor was a Boston adult aged 18-55 years. The data derive from a study of Ad26.COV2.S vaccination and SARS-CoV-2 variants. Study in general: Doses of Ad26.COV2.S were injected into muscle once or twice, 56 days apart.

Germline V gene sequence: CDR1 LNHDA, CDR2 SQIVND (reference sequence). The CDR3 length is 15 residues. Germline trimming cut 2 bases from V and 7 bases from J; bases unmatched to any gene: 7. Sequencing was performed with immunoSEQ multiplex PCR; in TCRdb, only in-frame clones are kept and a portion is missing. The repertoire holds roughly 250,000 clones, with around 88% as singletons. This TCR was sampled from a person between 18 and 60 years old who received the Ad26.COV2.S COVID-19 vaccine or a placebo. The chain employs TRBV19 and TRBJ1-2; 10 bases agree with TRBD1. The sample here was peripheral blood, taken in a trial of Ad26.COV2.S vaccine versus placebo. CDR3 sequence: CASSISRGQGSGYTF. DNA for the CDR3: TGTGCCAGTAGTATAAGCCGGGGACAGGGGTCTGGCTACACCTTC.